The 24 T cell receptor beta chains below come from one sample, sequenced in a study of OX40 agonist ivuxolimab in advanced cancers. Sequenced by immunoSEQ multiplex PCR; TCRdb stores in-frame clones only, minus some. The sample has roughly 63,000 clones; roughly 86% are singletons. The sequences come from CD4+ or CD8+ T cells sorted from blood, collected in a trial of the OX40 agonist ivuxolimab. The receptors shown here come from an adult with an advanced solid tumor such as melanoma, head and neck, liver or kidney cancer.

This chain's CDR3 is CASSLGMQNEKLFF. CDR3 nucleotides: TGTGCCAGCAGCTTGGGGATGCAGAATGAAAAACTGTTTTTT. The chain combines TRBV7-9 with TRBJ1-4, with unresolved D. CDR3 length: 14 residues. Germline V CDR1 and CDR2: SEHNR, FQNEAQ (reference sequence). V lost 3 bases to trimming and J lost 5 bases, with 10 bases between them.

The chain combines TRBV27 with TRBJ1-6, with D unclear. This CDR3 has 16 amino acids. Trimming took off 7 bases at V and 0 bases at J, with 13 bases between the two ends. Germline V lookup: CDR1 MNHEY, CDR2 SMNVEV (reference sequence). In nucleotides, the CDR3 is TGTGCCAGCACCGGACGGCTCAGCTCCTATAATTCACCCCTCCACTTT. Its translation: CASTGRLSSYNSPLHF.

The gene calls are TRBV10-1 and TRBJ2-1, with 10 bases that match TRBD2. The CDR3 spans 15 residues. The germline CDR1 and CDR2 sequences are WNHNN and SYGVQD (reference sequence). J was trimmed by 4 bases and V by 5 bases; bases with no gene match: 5. The chain's CDR3 is CASSRISGGYNEQFF. Written as DNA, the CDR3 is TGCGCCAGCAGTCGAATTAGCGGGGGGTACAATGAGCAGTTCTTC.

The J gene is TRBJ2-7, the V gene TRBV7-8; weak D call: TRBD2 (5 bases). The V end lost 2 bases, the J end lost 1 base, and 18 bases lay between the germline ends. The CDR3 has 17 residues. Looked up from germline, CDR1 is SGHVS and CDR2 is FQNEAQ. The CDR3 sequence is CASSLPARVRQSYEQYF. For the CDR3, the DNA is TGTGCCAGCAGCTTACCAGCGCGGGTGAGGCAATCCTACGAGCAGTACTTC.

The rearrangement joins TRBV5-4 to TRBJ2-1, with TRBD2 identical over 8 bases. CDR1 and CDR2 from the germline V gene are SGHNT and YYREEE (reference sequence). V trimming: 1 base; J trimming: 5 bases; junction bases outside the gene matches: 5. The length of the CDR3 is 15 residues. The DNA of the CDR3 is TGTGCCAGCAGCTTGACTAGCGGACCTAACAATGAGCAGTTCTTC. Its protein product is CASSLTSGPNNEQFF.

This sequence joins TRBV10-3 and TRBJ2-7, with D maybe TRBD1 (6 bases). The CDR3 is made up of 15 amino acids. V lost 3 bases and J lost 6, with 18 bases in between. Per the germline V gene, CDR1 is ENHRY and CDR2 is SYGVKD. The CDR3 sequence is CAISDTGRRVGEQYF. As DNA, the CDR3 is TGTGCCATCAGTGATACAGGGCGTCGAGTTGGCGAGCAGTACTTC.

This clone was seen just once. The genes are TRBV16 and TRBJ1-2, with 8 bases that match TRBD1. From germline, CDR1 is KGHSY and CDR2 FQNENV. The CDR3 is 16 residues long. With V trimmed by 2 bases and J by 2 bases, 7 bases remained unmatched. The CDR3 protein is CASSQISRQGNYGYTF. CDR3 in DNA: TGTGCCAGCAGCCAAATCTCGCGACAGGGGAACTATGGCTACACCTTC.

This chain links TRBV18 with TRBJ2-5; D is unclear. Trimming pared 3 bases from V and 8 bases from J, leaving 13 bases between. The germline V gene encodes CDR1 KGHSH and CDR2 LQKENI. The CDR3 totals 13 residues. CDR3 loop: CASSPQKSETQYF. The CDR3, as DNA: TGTGCCAGCTCACCGCAGAAATCGGAAACCCAGTACTTC.

This sequence joins TRBV2 and TRBJ1-3; 7 nucleotides match TRBD1. This CDR3 spans 17 amino acids. V lost 6 bases and J lost 1; bases outside the gene matches: 12. CDR1 SNHLY and CDR2 FYNNEI come from the germline V gene. This CDR3 reads CASRKVGTEFSGNTIYF. The CDR3 bases are TGTGCCAGCAGGAAGGTTGGGACAGAGTTTTCTGGAAACACCATATATTTT. The entire variable domain, with the rest obtained from reference TRBV2 and TRBJ1-3, is as follows: EPEVTQTPSHQVTQMGQEVILRCVPISNHLYFYWYRQILGQKVEFLVSFYNNEISEKSEIFDDQFSVERPDGSNFTLKIRSTKLEDSAMYFCASRKVGTEFSGNTIYFGEGSWLTVV.

The chain has TRBV19 and TRBJ1-5; 7 bases are shared with TRBD1. CDR3 length: 15 amino acids. J was trimmed by 0 bases and V by 6 bases; bases with no gene match: 5. Germline V gene sequence: CDR1 LNHDA, CDR2 SQIVND (reference sequence). The CDR3 is CASRGQSYSNQPQHF. The CDR3 DNA reads TGTGCCAGTAGGGGACAGTCTTATAGCAATCAGCCCCAGCATTTT.

The chain couples TRBV7-2 to TRBJ2-5, with no clear D. Matching the DNA end better, TRBJ2-7 makes the J call doubtful. Germline CDR1 is SGHTA and CDR2 is FQGNSA. CDR3 length: 15 residues. The CDR3 bases are TGTGCCAGCAGCTTAGGCGGCCGACCCTCCTACGAGCAGTACTTC. Translation: CASSLGGRPSYEQYF.

J is TRBJ1-1 and V is TRBV5-4; unclear D gene. CDR3 length: 15 amino acids. Germline V gives CDR1 SGHNT, CDR2 YYREEE (reference sequence). Trimming took off 1 base at V and 1 base at J, with 11 bases between the two ends. CDR3 loop: CASSLLVTGNTEAFF. CDR3 nucleotide sequence: TGTGCCAGCAGCTTGCTGGTGACGGGGAACACTGAAGCTTTCTTT.

The rearrangement uses TRBV27 and TRBJ2-3; D tentatively reads TRBD1 or TRBD2 (5 bases each). The CDR3 has 14 amino acids. Trimming took off 5 bases at V and 0 bases at J, with 9 bases between the two ends. Germline CDR1 MNHEY, CDR2 SMNVEV (reference sequence). The CDR3 spells CASSLGASTDTQYF. The CDR3 DNA reads as TGTGCCAGCAGTCTCGGGGCGAGCACAGATACGCAGTATTTT.

The chain recombines TRBV2 with TRBJ2-3; possibly TRBD1 for D (6 bases). V was shortened by 5 bases and J by 5 bases, with 11 bases between the two germline ends. This CDR3 region has 13 residues. Germline V gene lookup returns CDR1 SNHLY and CDR2 FYNNEI. CDR3 loop: CASSLQGVDTQYF. The CDR3 DNA reads TGTGCCAGCAGTTTACAGGGAGTAGATACGCAGTATTTT.

The genes are TRBV6-1 and TRBJ2-5; the D call may be TRBD1 or TRBD2 (5 bases each). The CDR3 has 16 residues. Germline CDR1 and CDR2: MNHNS and SASEGT. The V and J ends lost 2 bases and 5 bases respectively, with 18 bases between them. The CDR3 is CASSERGVPRRETQYF. CDR3 DNA sequence: TGTGCCAGCAGTGAAAGAGGGGTTCCGCGCAGGGAGACCCAGTACTTC.

The V and J genes are TRBV6-1 and TRBJ1-1, with D perhaps matching TRBD1 (5 bases). V was clipped by 3 bases and J by 3 bases, with 8 bases between them. The CDR3 has 13 amino acids. CDR1 is MNHNS, CDR2 SASEGT, per germline. The CDR3 spells CASSDQGYTEAFF. In DNA form, the CDR3 reads TGTGCCAGCAGTGACCAGGGTTACACTGAAGCTTTCTTT.

In its sample, this clone was seen once. V and J are TRBV10-1 and TRBJ2-7; 11 bases map to TRBD2. The V segment lost 6 bases and the J segment 1 base; nucleotides outside the gene matches: 5. CDR3 length equals 15 residues. Germline CDR1 WNHNN, CDR2 SYGVQD (reference sequence). Here the CDR3 reads CASSSGTSGSYEQYF. CDR3 coding DNA: TGCGCCAGCAGCTCCGGGACTAGCGGATCCTACGAGCAGTACTTC.

The chain recombines TRBV11-2 with TRBJ1-2; unclear D gene. Germline loops: CDR1 SGHAT, CDR2 FQNNGV. V was pared by 5 bases and J by 2 bases, with 9 bases between. This CDR3 is 13 amino acids long. CDR3 protein: CASSPTANYGYTF. For the CDR3, the DNA is TGTGCCAGCAGCCCGACCGCGAACTATGGCTACACCTTC. Full variable domain (missing parts from reference TRBV11-2 and TRBJ1-2): EAGVAQSPRYKIIEKRQSVAFWCNPISGHATLYWYQQILGQGPKLLIQFQNNGVVDDSQLPKDRFSAERLKGVDSTLKIQPAKLEDSAVYLCASSPTANYGYTFGSGTRLTVV.

The genes are TRBV6-5 and TRBJ2-2, with 7 bases aligning to TRBD1. V shed 6 bases and J 6 bases; nucleotides not matched to a gene: 4. The CDR3 sequence is 13 residues long. The germline V gene encodes CDR1 MNHEY and CDR2 SVGAGI. CDR3 coding DNA: TGTGCCAGCAGATACAGGGGTCCCGGGGAGCTGTTTTTT. The encoded protein is CASRYRGPGELFF.

The chain couples TRBV4-2 to TRBJ2-2; the match to TRBD1 covers 9 bases. Per the germline V gene, CDR1 is LGHNA and CDR2 is YNFKEQ. V gave up 4 bases and J gave up 0 bases; unmatched junction bases: 3. CDR3 length equals 16 residues. CDR3 coding DNA: TGTGCCAGCAGCCGCCGGGACAGGGCGAACACCGGGGAGCTGTTTTTT. Translating it yields CASSRRDRANTGELFF.

The chain recombines TRBV9 with TRBJ2-3; D perhaps matches TRBD2 (6 bases). Germline CDR1 and CDR2: SGDLS and YYNGEE. The length of the CDR3 is 14 residues. The ends were cut back, 0 bases at V and 6 bases at J, with 11 bases in the middle. The CDR3 protein is CASSVGIAEDTQYF. In DNA form, the CDR3 reads TGTGCCAGCAGCGTAGGGATAGCGGAGGATACGCAGTATTTT.

The chain has TRBV4-1 and TRBJ2-3, with D perhaps matching TRBD1 or TRBD2 (5 bases each). The V and J ends lost 3 bases and 1 base respectively, with 11 bases between them. Germline V gene sequence: CDR1 MGHRA, CDR2 YSYEKL. The CDR3 is made up of 15 amino acids. DNA for the CDR3: TGCGCCAGCAGCCACGGGACGCCTGGCACAGATACGCAGTATTTT. It specifies CASSHGTPGTDTQYF.

The V call is TRBV5-1, the J call TRBJ2-6; possibly TRBD2 for D (6 bases). V shed 4 bases and J shed 0 bases, with 14 bases lying between them. The CDR3 covers 17 residues. The V gene's germline CDR1 is SGHRS and CDR2 YFSETQ. The DNA of the CDR3 is TGCGCCAGCAGCCAGGAGGGGCAACCCTCTGGGGCCAACGTCCTGACTTTC. This codes for CASSQEGQPSGANVLTF.

This sequence joins TRBV19 and TRBJ1-5, with D unresolved. V was cut by 3 bases and J by 4 bases, with 7 bases left in between. CDR1 LNHDA and CDR2 SQIVND come from the germline V gene (reference sequence). The CDR3 has 13 residues. CDR3 residues: CASSIYENQPQHF. The CDR3 coding sequence is TGTGCCAGTAGTATTTACGAGAATCAGCCCCAGCATTTT.